At least ten counts were recorded for the clone carrying this T cell receptor beta chain. These data originate in a study of spatial heterogeneity in lung cancer. Time point: sample taken at primary tumor resection. Donors were around 70 untreated early-stage non-small cell lung cancer patients. Whole RNA was taken from tumor, nontumor lung or frozen PBMC; it was then sequenced unsorted. MiXCR was run by TCRdb on the 5' RACE reads, yielding one entry per CDR3 protein. The sample lists about 900 distinct CDR3 sequences, 10% to 15% seen once, with around two fifths in the top ten. The CDR3 extends over 16 amino acids. The V segment lost 4 bases and the J segment 2 bases; nucleotides outside the gene matches: 7. Germline CDR1 reads KGHDR; CDR2 reads SFDVKD.

This sequence joins TRBV24-1 and TRBJ2-5, with 9 bases that match TRBD1. This sequence was found in a male donor with early-stage non-small cell lung cancer. The material sequenced was PBMCs, taken at surgery. In DNA form, the CDR3 reads TGTGCCACCAGTGACACCGGGACAGGGTTTCAAGAGACCCAGTACTTC. This codes for CATSDTGTGFQETQYF.